This record concerns one TCR beta chain sequence. CDR1 and CDR2 from the germline V gene are SGDLS and YYNGEE. V dropped 2 bases and J dropped 5 bases, with 4 bases sitting between them. This CDR3 is built from 12 residues. Alongside a J-beta primer mix, a sample-barcoded 5' primer served in a second PCR lasting about 6 to 12 cycles. MiXCR, applied by TCRdb to the 5' RACE reads, yields one record per CDR3 protein. Of about 780,000 distinct CDR3 sequences listed, around 62% are singletons. The sample belongs to a study of blood T cells in healthy people across ages. The chain joins TRBV9 to TRBJ2-2; no reliable D call. The receptor was derived from a man younger than 40 in good health. Sequencing input: blood. The CDR3 nucleotides read TGTGCCAGCAGCGTTAAAACCGGGGAGCTGTTTTTT. Its protein product is CASSVKTGELFF.